The 14 T cell receptor beta chains reported below all come from one sample, sequenced in a study of T cell responses to AZD1222 COVID-19 vaccine. TCRdb's table, derived via immunoSEQ multiplex PCR, lists solely in-frame clones and lacks some. Of some 150,000 clones detected, roughly 89% appear once; the ten largest clones hold roughly 5%. The material sequenced was peripheral blood, taken on day 0 of AZD1222 vaccination. Source of these receptors: an adult in good health.

The chain is built from TRBV7-9 and TRBJ1-1; TRBD1 matches 8 bases. The germline CDR1 and CDR2 sequences are SEHNR and FQNEAQ (reference sequence). This CDR3 contains 13 residues. The trim removed 5 bases at V and 7 bases at J, leaving 6 bases unmatched. For the CDR3, the DNA is TGTGCCAGCAGCCCCCGGGACAGGTATGAAGCTTTCTTT. Its protein is CASSPRDRYEAFF.

The V gene is TRBV4-3, the J gene TRBJ1-1; D may be TRBD1 (6 bases). Germline assignment: CDR1 LGHNA and CDR2 YSLEER. The CDR3 contains 15 residues. The V gene lost 0 bases and the J gene lost 4 bases, with 12 bases spanning the gap. The CDR3 loop is CASSQDRGGGTEAFF. For the CDR3, the DNA is TGCGCCAGCAGCCAAGATCGAGGGGGGGGCACTGAAGCTTTCTTT.

The V gene is TRBV5-1, the J gene TRBJ2-3; unclear D gene. The CDR3 consists of 14 residues. The ends were cut back, 0 bases at V and 4 bases at J, with 9 bases in the middle. The V gene's germline CDR1 is SGHRS and CDR2 YFSETQ. CDR3 in amino acids: CASSLEASSDTQYF. For the CDR3, the DNA is TGCGCCAGCAGCTTGGAAGCCAGCTCAGATACGCAGTATTTT.

The chain employs TRBV9 and TRBJ2-3; D remains unclear. Trimming removed 4 bases from V and 2 bases from J, with 11 bases in between. The CDR3 has 14 residues. The germline CDR1 and CDR2 sequences are SGDLS and YYNGEE. CDR3 amino acids: CASSRRAATDTQYF. The CDR3 nucleotides read TGTGCCAGCAGCCGCCGGGCCGCCACAGATACGCAGTATTTT.

This sequence joins TRBV5-4 and TRBJ2-2, with a tentative D call TRBD2 (5 bases). This CDR3 is 17 amino acids long. The germline gives CDR1 SGHNT, CDR2 YYREEE (reference sequence). V lost 5 bases, J lost 2 bases, and 19 bases lay in between. This chain's CDR3 is CASSSLTTGLNTGELFF. The CDR3 coding sequence is TGTGCCAGCAGTTCCCTGACCACGGGGTTAAACACCGGGGAGCTGTTTTTT. The full variable domain, rest sourced from reference TRBV5-4 and TRBJ2-2, is ETGVTQSPTHLIKTRGQQVTLRCSSQSGHNTVSWYQQALGQGPQFIFQYYREEENGRGNFPPRFSGLQFPNYSSELNVNALELDDSALYLCASSSLTTGLNTGELFFGEGSRLTVL.

V usage is TRBV19 and J usage is TRBJ2-2, with D tentatively TRBD1 (5 bases). The V end lost 8 bases, the J end lost 6 bases, and 13 bases lay between the germline ends. Germline CDR1 reads LNHDA; CDR2 reads SQIVND (reference sequence). This CDR3 spans 13 amino acids. CDR3 loop: CASGRDEAGELFF. The CDR3 region has the DNA TGTGCCAGTGGCAGGGATGAAGCCGGGGAGCTGTTTTTT.

This clone was counted a single time. The V and J genes are TRBV4-1 and TRBJ1-3; D possibly corresponds to TRBD1 (5 bases). The CDR3 sequence is 14 residues long. In germline, CDR1 is MGHRA, CDR2 YSYEKL. The germline V and J ends were trimmed by 6 bases and 0 bases, with 9 bases remaining between them. Written as DNA, the CDR3 is TGCGCCAGCAGTTCAGGGATCTCTGGAAACACCATATATTTT. Translating gives CASSSGISGNTIYF.

This chain connects TRBV4-2 to TRBJ1-1; D is undetermined. Germline V gives CDR1 LGHNA, CDR2 YNFKEQ. The V end was cut by 1 base, the J end by 1 base, with 10 bases between. CDR3 size: 15 residues. CDR3 sequence (DNA): TGTGCCAGCAGCCAAGGCTCCCCTGGGAACACTGAAGCTTTCTTT. It yields the protein CASSQGSPGNTEAFF.

The chain links TRBV6-1 to TRBJ1-1, with D maybe TRBD1 (5 bases). The CDR3 contains 14 residues. In germline, CDR1 is MNHNS, CDR2 SASEGT. V dropped 2 bases and J dropped 6 bases, with 13 bases sitting between them. DNA for the CDR3: TGTGCCAGCAGTGAAAGTTGGGGCAACGCTGAAGCTTTCTTT. Translated: CASSESWGNAEAFF.

The CDR3 protein is CASSEGIPYEQYF. CDR3 sequence (DNA): TGTGCCAGCAGTGAAGGGATCCCCTACGAGCAGTACTTC. The chain carries TRBV6-1 and TRBJ2-7; D uncertain. The CDR3 is made up of 13 amino acids. The germline V gene encodes CDR1 MNHNS and CDR2 SASEGT. The germline V and J ends were trimmed by 1 base and 2 bases, with 6 bases remaining between them.

The chain is built from TRBV28 and TRBJ1-1; no clear D gene. The CDR3 is made up of 14 amino acids. V lost 7 bases to trimming and J lost 1 base, with 13 bases between them. In germline, CDR1 is MDHEN, CDR2 SYDVKM. In DNA, the CDR3 is TGTGCCAGCAATCCTTCGGTAGCGAACACTGAAGCTTTCTTT. It codes for CASNPSVANTEAFF.

The gene calls are TRBV7-9 and TRBJ1-2; no reliable D call. The ends were cut back, 0 bases at V and 3 bases at J, with 11 bases in the middle. From germline, CDR1 is SEHNR and CDR2 FQNEAQ (reference sequence). The CDR3 totals 15 residues. As DNA, the CDR3 is TGTGCCAGCAGCTTAGCGGTAGGTGCGGACTATGGCTACACCTTC. Encoded protein: CASSLAVGADYGYTF. Drawing the rest from reference TRBV7-9 and TRBJ1-2, the complete variable domain is DTGVSQNPRHKITKRGQNVTFRCDPISEHNRLYWYRQTLGQGPEFLTYFQNEAQLEKSRLLSDRFSAERPKGSFSTLEIQRTEQGDSAMYLCASSLAVGADYGYTFGSGTRLTVV.

The rearrangement links TRBV3-1 (or the pseudogene TRBV3-2) to TRBJ1-1; 9 bases are a match to TRBD1. The CDR3 is 16 amino acids. The germline V gene has CDR1 LGHDT and CDR2 YNNKEL (reference sequence). The junction had 10 bases not matched to a gene; V was cut back by 5 bases and J by 3 bases. This CDR3 reads CASSTPGQGPDTEAFF. CDR3 coding DNA: TGTGCCAGCAGCACTCCGGGACAGGGACCGGACACTGAAGCTTTCTTT.

Regarding this clone: In the same sample, other DNA sequences code for this CDR3. The chain combines TRBV28 with TRBJ1-1; 10 positions agree with TRBD1. V trimming: 4 bases; J trimming: 6 bases; junction bases outside the gene matches: 5. CDR3 size: 14 residues. Germline CDR1 reads MDHEN; CDR2 reads SYDVKM. The CDR3 DNA follows: TGTGCCAGCAGTTCAGACAGGGGGCGCGCTGAAGCTTTCTTT. Amino acids: CASSSDRGRAEAFF.